The clone carrying this T cell receptor beta chain was seen at least ten times. Its antigen is unidentified. This entry belongs to a study of spatial heterogeneity in lung cancer. MiXCR, applied by TCRdb to the 5' RACE reads, yields one record per CDR3 protein. The sample lists roughly 4,400 distinct CDR3 sequences, about an eighth seen once, with roughly 26% in the top ten. Indicated time point: sample taken at primary tumor resection. Broader study findings: One measure, the expanded intratumoral alpha and beta TCR count, tracked tumor mutation counts.

The CDR3 is 14 residues long. Germline V gene data show CDR1 as SGDLS and CDR2 as YYNGEE. The germline V and J ends were trimmed by 4 bases and 5 bases, with 12 bases remaining between them. The chain links TRBV9 to TRBJ2-2; no reliable D call. Source: lung tumor tissue, taken at surgery. The origin of this receptor is a male donor with early-stage non-small cell lung cancer. Written as DNA, the CDR3 is TGTGCCAGCAGCAGCGTTGGGCAAACCGGGGAGCTGTTTTTT. Encoded protein: CASSSVGQTGELFF.